These 25 T cell receptor beta chains originate from one sample sequenced in a study of T-cell reconstitution after alpha-beta-depleted transplantation in children. Researchers prepared the TCRbeta library using unique molecular identifiers, the study reports. Using its own MiXCR run on the PCR reads, TCRdb lists one record per CDR3 protein. The table includes 350,000 to 400,000 distinct CDR3 sequences, roughly 20% detected once. This specimen consisted of PBMCs from the stem cell graft donor, obtained from the stem cell graft. The origin of the receptors is a human donor who donated a stem cell graft to a child with acute myeloid leukemia.

There are many counts of this clonotype. V is TRBV29-1 and J is TRBJ2-1; TRBD2 agrees at 12 bases. V was pared by 4 bases and J by 6 bases, with 1 base of the junction left unmatched. This CDR3 contains 13 residues. Germline V gives CDR1 SQVTM, CDR2 ANQGSEA. This CDR3 is CSVASGRANEQFF. DNA for the CDR3: TGCAGCGTTGCTAGCGGGAGGGCCAATGAGCAGTTCTTC.

This clonotype came up a few times. This chain links TRBV3-1 with TRBJ2-1; maybe TRBD1 (6 bases). Germline V lookup: CDR1 LGHDT, CDR2 YNNKEL (reference sequence). The ends were cut back, 2 bases at V and 9 bases at J, with 8 bases in the middle. The CDR3 totals 12 residues. The CDR3 sequence is CASSQRQAEQFF. The CDR3 region has the DNA TGTGCCAGCAGCCAAAGACAGGCTGAGCAGTTCTTC.

In this sample, this clonotype turned up many times. An end of the junction differs from the germline gene, which may be a read error. The chain links TRBV5-1 to TRBJ2-3, with no clear D. The CDR3 spans 13 residues. Germline V gene lookup returns CDR1 SGHRS and CDR2 YFSETQ. As DNA, the CDR3 is TGTGCCAGCAGTTTAGGGCCCACAGATACGCAGTATTTT. Residues: CASSLGPTDTQYF.

A few counts support this clonotype. V usage is TRBV20-1 and J usage is TRBJ2-3, with 7 nucleotides matching TRBD2. The CDR3 runs 17 residues. After removal of 3 bases from V and 0 bases from J, the junction contained 12 bases not matched to a gene. The germline V gene has CDR1 DFQATT and CDR2 SNEGSKA (reference sequence). CDR3 coding DNA: TGCAGTGCTAGGCGTGCGGGAGTTAGTCTCAGCACAGATACGCAGTATTTT. It translates to CSARRAGVSLSTDTQYF.

In this sample, this clonotype turned up a few times. The J gene is TRBJ1-1, the V gene TRBV20-1; the D is unclear. Germline V gene sequence: CDR1 DFQATT, CDR2 SNEGSKA (reference sequence). The CDR3 is made up of 11 amino acids. Trimming pared 3 bases from V and 1 base from J, leaving 3 bases between. Here the CDR3 DNA reads TGCAGTGCTAGCTCGAACACTGAAGCTTTCTTT. It codes for CSASSNTEAFF.

The chain's CDR3 is CASSFWAGGPNEQYF. The CDR3 DNA follows: TGTGCCAGCAGTTTTTGGGCGGGAGGGCCCAACGAGCAGTACTTC. J is TRBJ2-7 and V is TRBV28; 9 bases are shared with TRBD2. CDR1 is MDHEN, CDR2 SYDVKM, per germline. The CDR3 is 15 amino acids. Losses at the gene ends were 3 bases for V and 5 bases for J; bases not matched to a gene: 8. The whole variable domain, filled in from reference TRBV28 and TRBJ2-7, reads DVKVTQSSRYLVKRTGEKVFLECVQDMDHENMFWYRQDPGLGLRLIYFSYDVKMKEKGDIPEGYSVSREKKERFSLILESASTNQTSMYLCASSFWAGGPNEQYFGPGTRLTVT.

This clonotype came up many times. The genes are TRBV10-1 and TRBJ2-2, with D maybe TRBD1 (6 bases). The CDR3 sequence is 15 residues long. V lost 8 bases and J 4 bases, leaving 17 bases between the germline ends. The germline gives CDR1 WNHNN, CDR2 SYGVQD (reference sequence). The CDR3, as DNA: TGCGCCAGCCTTGAGGGGGTTGAGGGCACCGGGGAGCTGTTTTTT. Translation: CASLEGVEGTGELFF.

This clonotype appeared many times. V and J are TRBV12-3 or TRBV12-4 and TRBJ1-2; D is uncertain. V gave up 3 bases and J gave up 5 bases, with 7 bases separating them. The CDR3 is made up of 12 amino acids. DNA of the CDR3: TGTGCCAGCAGTTTGGTATTATATGGCTACACCTTC. Its protein is CASSLVLYGYTF.

The V gene is TRBV2, the J gene TRBJ2-2, with D possibly matching TRBD1 (6 bases). The CDR3 consists of 14 residues. V was pared by 6 bases and J by 5 bases, with 13 bases between. The germline V gene encodes CDR1 SNHLY and CDR2 FYNNEI. The CDR3 nucleotides are TGTGCCAGCAGACCCGGGACAACGACCGGGGAGCTGTTTTTT. Translated, it gives CASRPGTTTGELFF.

J is TRBJ1-4 and V is TRBV4-1; 7 bases are a match to TRBD1. The J segment lost 7 bases and the V segment lost 4 bases, leaving 6 bases of the junction unmatched. The CDR3 sequence is 14 residues long. The germline V gene encodes CDR1 MGHRA and CDR2 YSYEKL. The chain's CDR3 is CASSLSGGFEKLFF. The CDR3 DNA is TGCGCCAGCAGCCTCTCAGGGGGGTTTGAAAAACTGTTTTTT.

The chain has TRBV5-1 and TRBJ1-2; TRBD1 matches 10 bases. V lost 4 bases and J lost 0; bases outside the gene matches: 3. This CDR3 has 15 residues. Germline-derived CDR1 and CDR2 are SGHRS and YFSETQ. The CDR3 reads CASSPGTGANYGYTF. CDR3 DNA: TGCGCCAGCAGCCCCGGGACAGGGGCTAACTATGGCTACACCTTC. The variable domain in full, completed from reference TRBV5-1 and TRBJ1-2, reads KAGVTQTPRYLIKTRGQQVTLSCSPISGHRSVSWYQQTPGQGLQFLFEYFSETQRNKGNFPGRFSGRQFSNSRSEMNVSTLELGDSALYLCASSPGTGANYGYTFGSGTRLTVV.

The chain has TRBV6-2 or TRBV6-3 and TRBJ2-1; D may be TRBD2 (5 bases). Germline V gene data show CDR1 as MNHEY and CDR2 as SVGEGT. Trimming pared 5 bases from V and 6 bases from J, leaving 17 bases between. There are 15 residues in the CDR3. The CDR3 reads CASSLTSRPGNEQFF. In DNA, the CDR3 is TGTGCCAGCAGTCTCACTAGTCGACCTGGCAATGAGCAGTTCTTC.

The CDR3 region is CAIHTGTSGREGDEQFF. DNA for the CDR3: TGTGCCATCCATACCGGGACTAGCGGGAGGGAGGGCGATGAGCAGTTCTTC. The rearrangement links TRBV10-3 to TRBJ2-1; 16 nucleotides line up with TRBD2. There are 17 residues in the CDR3. V lost 8 bases and J lost 8; bases outside the gene matches: 12. The V gene's germline CDR1 is ENHRY and CDR2 SYGVKD.

V usage is TRBV5-1 and J usage is TRBJ2-7, with D possibly matching TRBD1 (6 bases). CDR1 SGHRS and CDR2 YFSETQ come from the germline V gene. The length of the CDR3 is 13 residues. Trimming cost V 7 bases and J 3 bases, with 14 bases left between them. The DNA of the CDR3 is TGCGCCAGCGCCCGGGACACTAACTACGAGCAGTACTTC. Translated, it gives CASARDTNYEQYF.

The V gene is TRBV9, the J gene TRBJ2-1; D is unclear. V lost 3 bases and J lost 6, with 19 bases in between. CDR3 size: 16 residues. The germline gives CDR1 SGDLS, CDR2 YYNGEE. The CDR3 sequence: CASSARPEDLGNEQFF. The CDR3, as DNA: TGTGCCAGCAGCGCACGACCCGAGGATCTGGGCAATGAGCAGTTCTTC.

This clonotype was seen more than once but under ten times. The chain's CDR3 is CASSVEGGVSSYEQYF. For the CDR3, the DNA is TGTGCCAGCAGCGTAGAGGGCGGGGTAAGCTCCTACGAGCAGTACTTC. The chain links TRBV9 to TRBJ2-7; tentative D call: TRBD2 (6 bases). Trimming took off 0 bases at V and 0 bases at J, with 13 bases between the two ends. The CDR3 length is 16 residues. CDR1 and CDR2 from the germline V gene are SGDLS and YYNGEE. Using reference TRBV9 and TRBJ2-7 for the parts outside the CDR3, the full variable domain is DSGVTQTPKHLITATGQRVTLRCSPRSGDLSVYWYQQSLDQGLQFLIQYYNGEERAKGNILERFSAQQFPDLHSELNLSSLELGDSALYFCASSVEGGVSSYEQYFGPGTRLTVT.

This sequence joins TRBV6-1 and TRBJ1-3; D not certain. This CDR3 spans 13 amino acids. Germline V gene data show CDR1 as MNHNS and CDR2 as SASEGT. Trimming left V 6 bases short and J 0 bases short, with 6 bases between. CDR3 residues: CASRDGSGNTIYF. CDR3 nucleotide sequence: TGTGCCAGCAGGGACGGCTCTGGAAACACCATATATTTT.

This clonotype was found a few times. The rearrangement links TRBV28 to TRBJ1-1; TRBD1 might be the D (5 bases). The germline gives CDR1 MDHEN, CDR2 SYDVKM. CDR3 size: 16 residues. Trimming shortened V by 2 bases and J by 5 bases, and 18 bases separated the two germline ends. For the CDR3, the DNA is TGTGCCAGCAGTTTAAGGGGCGTCTTGGGGGGGACTGAAGCTTTCTTT. It specifies CASSLRGVLGGTEAFF.

V gene TRBV2 combines with J gene TRBJ2-1, with TRBD2 as a possible D gene (5 bases). The CDR3 runs 14 residues. V shed 3 bases and J shed 4 bases, with 10 bases lying between them. From germline, CDR1 is SNHLY and CDR2 FYNNEI. The CDR3 protein is CASSDAKRYNEQFF. CDR3 nucleotides: TGTGCCAGCAGTGACGCTAAGCGGTACAATGAGCAGTTCTTC.

This clonotype was recorded a few times. The gene calls are TRBV12-3 or TRBV12-4 and TRBJ1-4, with 7 nucleotides matching TRBD1. The ends lost 7 bases at V and 4 bases at J; junction bases unmatched: 9. The CDR3 loop spans 15 amino acids. The CDR3 sequence is CASTSPGQSNEKLFF. The CDR3 DNA sequence: TGTGCCAGCACCAGTCCGGGACAGAGTAATGAAAAACTGTTTTTT.

The rearrangement links TRBV12-3 or TRBV12-4 to TRBJ1-1; no clear D. The CDR3 covers 15 residues. V was clipped by 6 bases and J by 3 bases, with 17 bases between them. CDR3 nucleotides: TGTGCCAGCAGATCAGGTCGGTCTAAGTACACTGAAGCTTTCTTT. Translation: CASRSGRSKYTEAFF.

This chain connects TRBV28 to TRBJ2-7; 7 bases are shared with TRBD1. V dropped 3 bases and J dropped 3; count of bases not matched to a gene: 2. This CDR3 region has 13 residues. Looked up from germline, CDR1 is MDHEN and CDR2 is SYDVKM. In nucleotides, the CDR3 is TGTGCCAGCAGTTTGCACAGGGGCTACGAGCAGTACTTC. Its protein product is CASSLHRGYEQYF. Variable domain in full (rest from reference TRBV28 and TRBJ2-7): DVKVTQSSRYLVKRTGEKVFLECVQDMDHENMFWYRQDPGLGLRLIYFSYDVKMKEKGDIPEGYSVSREKKERFSLILESASTNQTSMYLCASSLHRGYEQYFGPGTRLTVT.

This clonotype was counted many times. This chain links TRBV29-1 with TRBJ2-5, with D unclear. This CDR3 is 11 amino acids long. V shed 1 base and J shed 2 bases, with 2 bases lying between them. Germline CDR1 and CDR2: SQVTM and ANQGSEA. CDR3 nucleotide sequence: TGCAGCGTTGAAGTACAAGAGACCCAGTACTTC. This codes for CSVEVQETQYF. Filled out from reference TRBV29-1 and TRBJ2-5, the complete variable domain reads SAVISQKPSRDICQRGTSLTIQCQVDSQVTMMFWYRQQPGQSLTLIATANQGSEATYESGFVIDKFPISRPNLTFSTLTVSNMSPEDSSIYLCSVEVQETQYFGPGTRLLVL.

There are a few counts of this clonotype. The chain employs TRBV20-1 and TRBJ2-1; 9 bases match TRBD1. Per the germline V gene, CDR1 is DFQATT and CDR2 is SNEGSKA (reference sequence). Losses at the gene ends were 3 bases for V and 5 bases for J; bases not matched to a gene: 5. CDR3 length: 14 amino acids. The CDR3 bases are TGCAGTGCTAGCGGGACAGGGTCCCACAATGAGCAGTTCTTC. Its translation is CSASGTGSHNEQFF.

This clonotype showed up many times. This CDR3 is CSVERGGTDTQYF. CDR3 in DNA: TGCAGCGTTGAACGGGGTGGGACAGATACGCAGTATTTT. The rearrangement joins TRBV29-1 to TRBJ2-3; perhaps TRBD2 as D (5 bases). The V end was cut by 2 bases, the J end by 3 bases, with 9 bases between. CDR1 and CDR2 from the germline V gene are SQVTM and ANQGSEA. The CDR3 loop spans 13 amino acids.